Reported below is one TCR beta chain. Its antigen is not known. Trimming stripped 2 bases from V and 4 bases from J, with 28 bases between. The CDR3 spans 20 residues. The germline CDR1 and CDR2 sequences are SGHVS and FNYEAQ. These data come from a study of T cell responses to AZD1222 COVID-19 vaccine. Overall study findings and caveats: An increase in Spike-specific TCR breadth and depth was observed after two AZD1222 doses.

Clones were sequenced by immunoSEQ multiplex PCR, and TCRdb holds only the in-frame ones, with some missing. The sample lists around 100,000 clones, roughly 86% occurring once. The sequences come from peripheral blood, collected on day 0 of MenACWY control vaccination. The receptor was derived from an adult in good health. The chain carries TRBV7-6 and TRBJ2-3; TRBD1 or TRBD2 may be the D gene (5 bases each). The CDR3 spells CASSLNGPPLGSTGPDTQYF. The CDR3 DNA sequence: TGTGCCAGCAGCTTAAACGGACCGCCGCTCGGTTCGACGGGGCCAGATACGCAGTATTTT.